These 21 T cell receptor beta chains were sequenced from one sample in a study of OX40 agonist ivuxolimab in advanced cancers. Assay: immunoSEQ multiplex PCR; the TCRdb copy retains only in-frame clones and omits some. The repertoire holds some 50,000 clones, with 80% to 90% as singletons. The sample consisted of CD4+ or CD8+ T cells sorted from blood, taken in a trial of the OX40 agonist ivuxolimab. The receptors stem from an adult with an advanced solid tumor such as melanoma, head and neck, liver or kidney cancer.

V and J are TRBV7-6 and TRBJ2-2; TRBD1 agrees at 8 bases. The V gene end was trimmed by 4 bases and the J gene end by 4 bases; junction bases not matched to a gene: 5. Germline loops: CDR1 SGHVS, CDR2 FNYEAQ. This CDR3 has 15 amino acids. The CDR3 DNA is TGTGCCAGCAGCTCGACAGGGGTTGGCACCGGGGAGCTGTTTTTT. Protein product: CASSSTGVGTGELFF.

The CDR3 spells CASSLGAGMGQFF. As DNA, the CDR3 is TGTGCCAGCAGCTTAGGAGCCGGAATGGGGCAGTTCTTC. This rearrangement joins TRBV7-9 to TRBJ2-1, with D hard to call. V dropped 1 base and J dropped 12 bases, with 13 bases sitting between them. Germline V lookup: CDR1 SEHNR, CDR2 FQNEAQ (reference sequence). The CDR3 is 13 amino acids. The whole variable domain, remainder taken from reference TRBV7-9 and TRBJ2-1, is DTGVSQNPRHKITKRGQNVTFRCDPISEHNRLYWYRQTLGQGPEFLTYFQNEAQLEKSRLLSDRFSAERPKGSFSTLEIQRTEQGDSAMYLCASSLGAGMGQFFGPGTRLTVL.

V usage is TRBV28 and J usage is TRBJ2-7; 11 bases line up with TRBD1. Losses at the gene ends were 6 bases for V and 2 bases for J; bases not matched to a gene: 6. The CDR3 sequence is 15 residues long. CDR1 MDHEN and CDR2 SYDVKM come from the germline V gene. CDR3 amino acids: CASSRDRGTTYEQYF. In nucleotides, the CDR3 is TGTGCCAGCAGCCGGGACAGGGGGACCACCTACGAGCAGTACTTC.

This sequence joins TRBV19 and TRBJ2-3; TRBD1 matches 7 bases. The CDR3 consists of 13 residues. Germline CDR1 LNHDA, CDR2 SQIVND (reference sequence). The trim removed 5 bases at V and 5 bases at J, leaving 4 bases unmatched. The CDR3 protein is CASSRQGGDTQYF. The CDR3 DNA sequence: TGTGCCAGTAGTCGACAGGGTGGAGATACGCAGTATTTT.

The rearrangement joins TRBV6-1 to TRBJ2-6; unclear D gene. V dropped 7 bases and J dropped 4 bases, with 8 bases sitting between them. The CDR3 runs 13 residues. Per the germline V gene, CDR1 is MNHNS and CDR2 is SASEGT. Here the CDR3 reads CASKGAGANVLTF. The CDR3 DNA reads as TGTGCCAGCAAGGGTGCCGGGGCCAACGTCCTGACTTTC.

The chain recombines TRBV27 with TRBJ1-2; D is undetermined. Germline CDR1 and CDR2: MNHEY and SMNVEV (reference sequence). CDR3 size: 13 residues. Trimming removed 6 bases at V and 2 bases at J, with 10 bases between. CDR3 DNA: TGTGCCAGCAGCCCGGGTCCCAACTATGGCTACACCTTC. Amino acid sequence: CASSPGPNYGYTF.

The rearrangement joins TRBV10-1 to TRBJ2-1; 8 nucleotides line up with TRBD2. Germline CDR1 and CDR2: WNHNN and SYGVQD (reference sequence). The V segment lost 2 bases and the J segment 6 bases; nucleotides outside the gene matches: 3. CDR3 size: 14 residues. For the CDR3, the DNA is TGCGCCAGCAGTGAGCTAGCGGGCGTCAATGAGCAGTTCTTC. This translates into CASSELAGVNEQFF.

This chain uses TRBV30 with TRBJ1-1, with 12 bases matching TRBD1. V was pared by 5 bases and J by 5 bases, with 12 bases of the junction left unmatched. The CDR3 has 16 amino acids. Germline-derived CDR1 and CDR2 are GTSNPN and SVGIG (reference sequence). The CDR3 region has the DNA TGTGCCTGGGCCCGAGGGACAGGGGGCGTTTGGACTGAAGCTTTCTTT. This gives the protein CAWARGTGGVWTEAFF.

The rearrangement joins TRBV21-1 to TRBJ1-2; the table gives TRBD1 as D, unverified against the DNA. TRBV21-1 is an annotated pseudogene. CDR3 length: 12 amino acids. CDR3 in DNA: TGTGCCAGCAGCCAGACAGGGGTGGGCTACACCTTC. It is translated as CASSQTGVGYTF.

The chain couples TRBV29-1 to TRBJ2-1, with 10 nucleotides matching TRBD2. V gave up 5 bases and J gave up 6 bases; unmatched junction bases: 4. Germline lookup yields CDR1 SQVTM and CDR2 ANQGSEA. CDR3 length equals 13 residues. The CDR3 is CSVSSGRANEQFF. In nucleotides, the CDR3 is TGCAGCGTTTCGAGCGGGAGGGCCAATGAGCAGTTCTTC.

The V gene is TRBV5-6, the J gene TRBJ1-2; tentative D call: TRBD1 (5 bases). V lost 5 bases to trimming and J lost 0 bases, with 20 bases between them. CDR1 is SGHDT and CDR2 is YYEEEE in the germline V gene. CDR3 length equals 17 residues. The CDR3 DNA reads as TGTGCCAGCAGGCCGGGACGGAGCCTTAATTCTAACTATGGCTACACCTTC. This encodes CASRPGRSLNSNYGYTF.

V is TRBV2 and J is TRBJ2-7; D might be TRBD1 or TRBD2, each matching 5 bases. Per germline, CDR1 SNHLY and CDR2 FYNNEI. The V end lost 6 bases, the J end lost 0 bases, and 12 bases lay between the germline ends. The CDR3 length is 14 residues. The CDR3 DNA follows: TGTGCCAGCAGATCCAGGGACCTCTCCTACGAGCAGTACTTC. This gives the protein CASRSRDLSYEQYF.

The chain carries TRBV18 and TRBJ2-4; 12 bases fit TRBD2. V lost 6 bases to trimming and J lost 0 bases; unmatched junction nucleotides: 3. CDR1 is KGHSH, CDR2 LQKENI, per germline. The CDR3 extends over 16 amino acids. CDR3 bases: TGTGCCAGCTCCCCTAGCGGGGGGGTAGCCAAAAACATTCAGTACTTC. Amino acids: CASSPSGGVAKNIQYF.

This clone was counted only a few times. V gene TRBV7-9 combines with J gene TRBJ2-1; TRBD2 agrees at 11 bases. The CDR3 sequence is 15 residues long. V was pared by 5 bases and J by 6 bases, with 6 bases of the junction left unmatched. Germline V gene sequence: CDR1 SEHNR, CDR2 FQNEAQ (reference sequence). The chain's CDR3 is CASSPPGTSGNEQFF. In DNA, the CDR3 is TGTGCCAGCAGCCCACCCGGGACTAGCGGCAATGAGCAGTTCTTC.

J is TRBJ2-6 and V is TRBV18, with a possible D match to TRBD1 (5 bases). Trimming shortened V by 1 base and J by 3 bases, and 13 bases separated the two germline ends. Germline V CDR1 and CDR2: KGHSH, LQKENI. The CDR3 is 17 residues long. The CDR3 nucleotides are TGTGCCAGCTCACCACAAGGCCAGGGCGGTGGGGCCAACGTCCTGACTTTC. It translates to CASSPQGQGGGANVLTF.

This clone was found once. V gene TRBV5-1 combines with J gene TRBJ1-5; TRBD1 is a possible D gene (5 bases). The CDR3 runs to 14 residues. Germline CDR1 and CDR2: SGHRS and YFSETQ. Trimming cost V 4 bases and J 4 bases, with 12 bases left between them. The CDR3 DNA follows: TGCGCCAGCAGCCTAGGGACGGTAAATCAGCCCCAGCATTTT. Protein: CASSLGTVNQPQHF.

This clone was recorded only once. The J gene is TRBJ1-6, the V gene TRBV6-5, with 10 bases aligning to TRBD1. Germline-derived CDR1 and CDR2 are MNHEY and SVGAGI. The CDR3 spans 14 residues. V shed 6 bases and J 12 bases; nucleotides not matched to a gene: 8. The CDR3 is CASRPSRDRGPLHF. The CDR3 DNA reads as TGTGCCAGCAGACCCTCCCGGGACAGGGGACCCCTCCACTTT.

The V gene is TRBV27, the J gene TRBJ2-3; D is ambiguous. The germline V gene encodes CDR1 MNHEY and CDR2 SMNVEV (reference sequence). The CDR3 extends over 14 amino acids. The V and J ends lost 4 bases and 2 bases respectively, with 10 bases between them. The chain's CDR3 is CASSSAESTDTQYF. The CDR3 bases are TGTGCCAGCAGTTCGGCAGAATCCACAGATACGCAGTATTTT.

This chain links TRBV19 with TRBJ1-5; a possible D gene is TRBD1 (6 bases). The length of the CDR3 is 15 residues. V lost 4 bases and J 0 bases, leaving 10 bases between the germline ends. Germline V gene data show CDR1 as LNHDA and CDR2 as SQIVND (reference sequence). DNA of the CDR3: TGTGCCAGTAGTAGGACAGTTAATAGCAATCAGCCCCAGCATTTT. It codes for CASSRTVNSNQPQHF.

This chain joins TRBV27 and TRBJ2-7; D unclear. The germline CDR1 and CDR2 sequences are MNHEY and SMNVEV (reference sequence). Trimming shortened V by 4 bases and J by 6 bases, and 10 bases separated the two germline ends. This CDR3 is built from 12 residues. CDR3 residues: CASSSDTFEQYF. Here the CDR3 DNA reads TGTGCCAGCAGTTCTGACACGTTCGAGCAGTACTTC.

This sequence joins TRBV27 and TRBJ2-2, with unresolved D. CDR1 is MNHEY and CDR2 is SMNVEV in the germline V gene (reference sequence). V was cut by 0 bases and J by 8 bases, with 10 bases left in between. The CDR3 sequence is 14 residues long. CDR3 nucleotide sequence: TGTGCCAGCAGTTTATCGGTCCGAGGAGGGGAGCTGTTTTTT. Protein sequence: CASSLSVRGGELFF.